This T cell receptor beta chain is drawn from a study of shared clonotypes between healthy human individuals. General observations from the study: Clonotype sharing among donors likely depends on sequencing depth.

Produced via immunoSEQ multiplex PCR; TCRdb's table is partial and in-frame only. Of 2 million to 2.5 million clones in the sample, 85% to 95% were seen once. In the case of this clone: Antigen specificity is unknown.

With 1 base removed from V and 10 bases from J, the gap between germline ends came to 14 bases. The CDR3 sequence is 15 residues long. The V gene's germline CDR1 is SGHTA and CDR2 FQGTGA. This clonotype was sampled from a man younger than 35 in good health. The source material was naive CD4+ T cells sorted from blood. Subset denoted: CD45RA+ positively selected. The chain joins TRBV7-3 to TRBJ1-6; a possible D gene is TRBD1 (6 bases). The CDR3 reads CASSLMLGGGSPLHF. CDR3 nucleotide sequence: TGTGCCAGCAGCTTAATGCTGGGCGGGGGCTCACCCCTCCACTTT.